The source of this T cell receptor (beta chain) is a study of T cell repertoires in cytomegalovirus infection. Points on this clonotype: Its antigen is still unknown.

General study results and limits: HLA-C-restricted TCR beta clonotypes specific for CMV led the ex vivo response.

TCRdb re-called the reads with MiXCR, one entry per CDR3 protein. The sample records 450,000 to 600,000 distinct CDR3 sequences, roughly 42% being singletons. Germline-derived CDR1 and CDR2 are SNHLY and FYNNEI. This CDR3 comprises 14 residues. V gave up 7 bases and J gave up 6 bases, with 18 bases separating them. The chain employs TRBV2 and TRBJ1-1, with a tentative D call TRBD1 (5 bases). The starting material was cultured PBMCs, obtained from culture after CMV antigen stimulation. The sequence came from a human donor in good health (CMV status not recorded). Some clones in this sample may be carry-over from other donors' samples. CDR3 loop: CASNRTPFKAEAFF. The CDR3 DNA sequence: TGTGCCAGCAACCGGACACCCTTCAAGGCTGAAGCTTTCTTT.